The entry below gives a single TCR beta chain sequence along with its context. TCRdb's table, derived via immunoSEQ multiplex PCR, lists solely in-frame clones and lacks some. This table holds tens of thousands of clones, 75% to 95% found once. The sample is drawn from a study of technical replicates of blood from a few donors. Germline loops: CDR1 SGHTA, CDR2 FQGNSA. This CDR3 contains 16 residues. Losses at the gene ends were 1 base for V and 8 bases for J; bases not matched to a gene: 9. V gene TRBV7-2 combines with J gene TRBJ2-1; 9 nucleotides align to TRBD2. Specimen: T cells isolated from PBMCs. This clonotype originated in a human donor in good health. Some clones in this sample may be carry-over from other donors' samples. The CDR3 coding sequence is TGTGCCAGCAGCTTAGGCGGGAGGGCCGGAATCGATGAGCAGTTCTTC. Its protein is CASSLGGRAGIDEQFF. The variable domain in full, completed from reference TRBV7-2 and TRBJ2-1, reads GAGVSQSPSNKVTEKGKDVELRCDPISGHTALYWYRQSLGQGLEFLIYFQGNSAPDKSGLPSDRFSAERTGGSVSTLTIQRTQQEDSAVYLCASSLGGRAGIDEQFFGPGTRLTVL.